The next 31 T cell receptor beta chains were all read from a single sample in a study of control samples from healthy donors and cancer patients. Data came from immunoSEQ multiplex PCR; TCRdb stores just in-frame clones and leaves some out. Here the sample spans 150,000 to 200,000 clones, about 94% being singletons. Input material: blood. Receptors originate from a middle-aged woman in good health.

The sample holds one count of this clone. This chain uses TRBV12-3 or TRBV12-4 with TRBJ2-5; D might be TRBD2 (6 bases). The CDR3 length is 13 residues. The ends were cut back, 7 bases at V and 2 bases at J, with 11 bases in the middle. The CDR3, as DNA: TGTGCCAGCACACAGACTAGGCAAGAGACCCAGTACTTC. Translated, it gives CASTQTRQETQYF.

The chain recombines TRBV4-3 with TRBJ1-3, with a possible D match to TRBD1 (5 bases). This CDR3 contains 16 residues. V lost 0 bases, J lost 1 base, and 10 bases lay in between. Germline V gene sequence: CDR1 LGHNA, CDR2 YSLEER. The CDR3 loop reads CASSQDRAGSGNTIYF. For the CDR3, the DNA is TGCGCCAGCAGCCAAGATCGGGCAGGGTCTGGAAACACCATATATTTT.

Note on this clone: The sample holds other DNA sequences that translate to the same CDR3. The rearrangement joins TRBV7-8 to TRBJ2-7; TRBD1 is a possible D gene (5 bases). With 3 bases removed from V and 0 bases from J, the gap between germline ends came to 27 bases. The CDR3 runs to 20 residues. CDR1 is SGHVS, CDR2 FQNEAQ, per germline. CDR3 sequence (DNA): TGTGCCAGCAGCTTTCGGAAGGGGTGGGGCGACAGACCGAGCTCCTACGAGCAGTACTTC. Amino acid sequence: CASSFRKGWGDRPSSYEQYF. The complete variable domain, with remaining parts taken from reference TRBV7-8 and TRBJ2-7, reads GAGVSQSPRYKVAKRGQDVALRCDPISGHVSLFWYQQALGQGPEFLTYFQNEAQLDKSGLPSDRFFAERPEGSVSTLKIQRTQQEDSAVYLCASSFRKGWGDRPSSYEQYFGPGTRLTVT.

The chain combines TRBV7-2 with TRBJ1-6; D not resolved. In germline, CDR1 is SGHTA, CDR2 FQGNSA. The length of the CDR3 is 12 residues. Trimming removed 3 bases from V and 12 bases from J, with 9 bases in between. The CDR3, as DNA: TGTGCCAGCAGCTTGAGAAGTGGACCCCTCCACTTT. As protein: CASSLRSGPLHF.

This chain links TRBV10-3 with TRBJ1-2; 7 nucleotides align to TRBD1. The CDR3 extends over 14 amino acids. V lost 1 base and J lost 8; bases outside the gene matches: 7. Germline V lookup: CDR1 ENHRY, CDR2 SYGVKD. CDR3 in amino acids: CAISEYDRAQGYTF. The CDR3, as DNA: TGTGCCATCAGTGAGTACGACAGGGCTCAAGGCTACACCTTC.

The CDR3 sequence: CASSLPGLGIGNEQFF. For the CDR3, the DNA is TGTGCCAGCAGCTTGCCAGGGCTAGGAATCGGCAATGAGCAGTTCTTC. J is TRBJ2-1 and V is TRBV5-6; TRBD1 might be the D (5 bases). The V end lost 1 base, the J end lost 6 bases, and 17 bases lay between the germline ends. The germline CDR1 and CDR2 sequences are SGHDT and YYEEEE. The CDR3 is 16 residues long.

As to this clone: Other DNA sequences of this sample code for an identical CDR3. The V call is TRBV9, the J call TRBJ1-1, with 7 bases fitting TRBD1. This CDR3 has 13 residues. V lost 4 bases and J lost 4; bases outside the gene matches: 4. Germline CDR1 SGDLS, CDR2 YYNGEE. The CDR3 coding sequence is TGTGCCAGCAGCCTAGGGGGCGGCACTGAAGCTTTCTTT. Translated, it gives CASSLGGGTEAFF.

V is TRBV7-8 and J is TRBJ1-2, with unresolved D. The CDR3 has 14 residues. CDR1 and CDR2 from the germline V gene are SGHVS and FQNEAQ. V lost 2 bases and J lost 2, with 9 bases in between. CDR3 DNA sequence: TGTGCCAGCAGCTTAACAGTCTTCAACTATGGCTACACCTTC. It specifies CASSLTVFNYGYTF.

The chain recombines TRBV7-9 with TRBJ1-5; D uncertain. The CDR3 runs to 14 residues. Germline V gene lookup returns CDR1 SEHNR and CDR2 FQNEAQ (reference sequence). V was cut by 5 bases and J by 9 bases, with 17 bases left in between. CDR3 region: CASSDGGRARPQHF. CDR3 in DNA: TGTGCCAGCAGCGACGGCGGTAGGGCCAGGCCCCAGCATTTT.

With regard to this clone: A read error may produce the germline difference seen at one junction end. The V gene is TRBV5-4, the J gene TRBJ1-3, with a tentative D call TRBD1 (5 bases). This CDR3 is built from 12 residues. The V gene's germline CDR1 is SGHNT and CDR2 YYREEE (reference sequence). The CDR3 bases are TGTGCCAGCAGTTTGGACAGAAACACCATATATTTT. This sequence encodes CASSLDRNTIYF.

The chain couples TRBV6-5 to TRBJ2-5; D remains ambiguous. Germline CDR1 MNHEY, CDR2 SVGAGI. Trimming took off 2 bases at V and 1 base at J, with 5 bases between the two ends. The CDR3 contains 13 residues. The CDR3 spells CASSYAIQETQYF. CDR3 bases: TGTGCCAGCAGTTACGCGATCCAAGAGACCCAGTACTTC.

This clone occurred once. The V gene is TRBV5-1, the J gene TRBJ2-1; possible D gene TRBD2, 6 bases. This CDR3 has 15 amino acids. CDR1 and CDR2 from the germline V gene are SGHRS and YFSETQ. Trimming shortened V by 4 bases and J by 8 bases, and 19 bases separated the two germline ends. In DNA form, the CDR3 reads TGCGCCAGCAGCGGAGGGGAAACGGCGGGTGATGAGCAGTTCTTC. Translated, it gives CASSGGETAGDEQFF. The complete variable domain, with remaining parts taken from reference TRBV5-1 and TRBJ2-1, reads KAGVTQTPRYLIKTRGQQVTLSCSPISGHRSVSWYQQTPGQGLQFLFEYFSETQRNKGNFPGRFSGRQFSNSRSEMNVSTLELGDSALYLCASSGGETAGDEQFFGPGTRLTVL.

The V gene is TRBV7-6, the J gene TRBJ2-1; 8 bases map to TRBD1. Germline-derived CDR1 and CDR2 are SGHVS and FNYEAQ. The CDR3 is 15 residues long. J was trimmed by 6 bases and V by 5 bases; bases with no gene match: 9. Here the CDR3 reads CASSHGQGPLNEQFF. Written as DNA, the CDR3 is TGTGCCAGCAGCCACGGACAGGGACCCCTCAATGAGCAGTTCTTC.

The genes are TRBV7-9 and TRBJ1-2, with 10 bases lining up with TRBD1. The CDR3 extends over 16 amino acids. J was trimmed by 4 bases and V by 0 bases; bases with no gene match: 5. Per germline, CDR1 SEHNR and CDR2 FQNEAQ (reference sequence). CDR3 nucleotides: TGTGCCAGCAGCTTAGCAGCCGGGACAGGGGTCTATGGCTACACCTTC. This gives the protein CASSLAAGTGVYGYTF.

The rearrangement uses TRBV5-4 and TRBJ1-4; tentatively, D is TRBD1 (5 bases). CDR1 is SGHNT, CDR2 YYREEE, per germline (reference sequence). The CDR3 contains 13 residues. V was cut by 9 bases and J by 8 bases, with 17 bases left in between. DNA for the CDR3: TGTGCCACCAAAACAGGTCTGGGGGAAAAACTGTTTTTT. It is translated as CATKTGLGEKLFF.

CDR3 residues: CASSYEYRADIQYF. DNA of the CDR3: TGTGCCAGCAGTTACGAGTACAGGGCGGACATTCAGTACTTC. V and J are TRBV6-2 or TRBV6-3 and TRBJ2-4; tentative D call: TRBD1 (6 bases). The CDR3 consists of 14 residues. Per germline, CDR1 MNHEY and CDR2 SVGEGT. The V end lost 2 bases, the J end lost 8 bases, and 13 bases lay between the germline ends.

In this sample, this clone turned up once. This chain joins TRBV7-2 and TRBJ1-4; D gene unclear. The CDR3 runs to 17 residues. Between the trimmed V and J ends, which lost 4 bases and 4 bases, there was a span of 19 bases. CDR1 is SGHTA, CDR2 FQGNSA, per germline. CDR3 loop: CASSSTFGPTLNEKLFF. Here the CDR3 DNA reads TGTGCCAGCAGCTCTACCTTTGGACCGACTCTTAATGAAAAACTGTTTTTT.

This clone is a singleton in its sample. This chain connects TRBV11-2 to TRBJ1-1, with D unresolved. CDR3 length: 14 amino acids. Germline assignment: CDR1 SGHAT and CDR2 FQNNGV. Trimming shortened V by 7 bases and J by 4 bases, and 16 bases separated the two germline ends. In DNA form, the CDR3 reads TGTGCCAGCATGCGCCCCCCAGCGAGCACTGAAGCTTTCTTT. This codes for CASMRPPASTEAFF.

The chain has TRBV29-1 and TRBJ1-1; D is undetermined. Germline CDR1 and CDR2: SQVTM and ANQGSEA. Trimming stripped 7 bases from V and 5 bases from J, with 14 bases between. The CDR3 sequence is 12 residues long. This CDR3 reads CSGRWERTEAFF. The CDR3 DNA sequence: TGCAGCGGGCGCTGGGAGAGGACTGAAGCTTTCTTT.

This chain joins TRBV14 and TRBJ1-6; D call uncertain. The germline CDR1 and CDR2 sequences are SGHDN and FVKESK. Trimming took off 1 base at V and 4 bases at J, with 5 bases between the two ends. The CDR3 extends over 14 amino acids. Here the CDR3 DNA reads TGTGCCAGCAGCCAAGCGGGTTATAATTCACCCCTCCACTTT. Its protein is CASSQAGYNSPLHF.

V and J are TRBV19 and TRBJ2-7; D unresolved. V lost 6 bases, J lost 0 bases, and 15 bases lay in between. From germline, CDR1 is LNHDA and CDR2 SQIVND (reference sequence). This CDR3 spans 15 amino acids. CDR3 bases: TGTGCCAGTAGCGTGGCTCCCACAGCCTCCTACGAGCAGTACTTC. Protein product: CASSVAPTASYEQYF.

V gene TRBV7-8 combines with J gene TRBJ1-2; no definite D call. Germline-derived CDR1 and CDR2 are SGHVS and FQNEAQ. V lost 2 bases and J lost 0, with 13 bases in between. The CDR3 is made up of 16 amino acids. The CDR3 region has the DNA TGTGCCAGCAGCTTACGTAGCGGGGAAGCTAACTATGGCTACACCTTC. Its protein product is CASSLRSGEANYGYTF.

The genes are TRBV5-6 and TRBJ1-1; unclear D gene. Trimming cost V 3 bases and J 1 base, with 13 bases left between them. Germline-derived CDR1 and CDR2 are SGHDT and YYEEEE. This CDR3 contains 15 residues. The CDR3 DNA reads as TGTGCCAGCAGCTACCGGGCCTCGAGGAACACTGAAGCTTTCTTT. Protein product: CASSYRASRNTEAFF.

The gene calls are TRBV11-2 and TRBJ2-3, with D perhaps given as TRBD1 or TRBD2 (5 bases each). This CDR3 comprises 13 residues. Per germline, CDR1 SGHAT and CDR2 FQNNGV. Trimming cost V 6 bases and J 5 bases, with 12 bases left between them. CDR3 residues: CASRVGTVDTQYF. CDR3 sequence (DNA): TGTGCCAGCAGGGTCGGGACCGTAGATACGCAGTATTTT.

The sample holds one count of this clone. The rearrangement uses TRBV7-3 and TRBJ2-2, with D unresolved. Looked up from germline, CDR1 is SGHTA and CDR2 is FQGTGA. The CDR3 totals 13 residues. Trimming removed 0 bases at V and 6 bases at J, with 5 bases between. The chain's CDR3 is CASSLTPPGELFF. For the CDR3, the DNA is TGTGCCAGCAGCTTAACCCCTCCCGGGGAGCTGTTTTTT.

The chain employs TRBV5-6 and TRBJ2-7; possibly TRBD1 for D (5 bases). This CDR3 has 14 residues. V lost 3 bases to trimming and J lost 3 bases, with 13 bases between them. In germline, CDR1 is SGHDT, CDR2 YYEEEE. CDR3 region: CASSSRTTGYEQYF. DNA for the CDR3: TGTGCCAGCAGCTCTCGGACAACAGGCTACGAGCAGTACTTC.

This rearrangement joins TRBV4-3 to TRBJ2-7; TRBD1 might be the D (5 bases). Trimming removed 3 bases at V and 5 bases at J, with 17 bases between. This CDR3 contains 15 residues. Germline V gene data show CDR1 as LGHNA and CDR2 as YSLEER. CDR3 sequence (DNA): TGCGCCAGCAGCCAGGAGATGTGGGGCCTCCACGAGCAGTACTTC. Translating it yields CASSQEMWGLHEQYF.

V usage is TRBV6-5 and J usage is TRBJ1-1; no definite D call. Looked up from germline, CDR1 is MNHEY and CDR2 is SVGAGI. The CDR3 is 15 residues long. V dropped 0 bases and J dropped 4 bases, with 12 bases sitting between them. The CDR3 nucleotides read TGTGCCAGCAGTTACTCGAACACAGCTGGCACTGAAGCTTTCTTT. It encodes CASSYSNTAGTEAFF.

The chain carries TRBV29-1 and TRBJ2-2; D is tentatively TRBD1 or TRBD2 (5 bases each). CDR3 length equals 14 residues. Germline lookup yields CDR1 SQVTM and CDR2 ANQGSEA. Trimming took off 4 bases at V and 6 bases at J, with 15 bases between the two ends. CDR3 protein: CSVGDGNRAGELFF. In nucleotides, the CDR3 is TGCAGCGTTGGGGACGGCAACCGAGCCGGGGAGCTGTTTTTT.

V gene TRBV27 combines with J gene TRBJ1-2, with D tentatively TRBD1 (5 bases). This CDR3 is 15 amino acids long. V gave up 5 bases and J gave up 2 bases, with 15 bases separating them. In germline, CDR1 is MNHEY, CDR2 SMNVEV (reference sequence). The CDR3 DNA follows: TGTGCCAGCAGTATGACAGACGCCCTGAACTATGGCTACACCTTC. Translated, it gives CASSMTDALNYGYTF.

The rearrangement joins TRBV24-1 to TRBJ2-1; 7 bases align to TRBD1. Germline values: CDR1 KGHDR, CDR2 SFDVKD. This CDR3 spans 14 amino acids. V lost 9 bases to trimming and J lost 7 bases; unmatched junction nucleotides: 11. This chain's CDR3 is CATETGTPPNEQFF. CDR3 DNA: TGTGCCACCGAGACAGGGACCCCTCCGAATGAGCAGTTCTTC.